The 4 T cell receptor beta chains below were found in one sample sequenced in a study of blood T cell repertoires in COVID-19. Sequencing used immunoSEQ multiplex PCR; TCRdb keeps in-frame clones, though not all of them. In the table there are 150,000 or so clones, about 80% of which are singletons. Specimen: peripheral blood. The source of these receptors is a woman aged 55-70 years with acute or convalescent COVID-19.

This chain joins TRBV5-1 and TRBJ1-4; 7 bases are shared with TRBD1. Per the germline V gene, CDR1 is SGHRS and CDR2 is YFSETQ. V lost 2 bases to trimming and J lost 6 bases; unmatched junction nucleotides: 7. CDR3 length: 15 amino acids. The DNA of the CDR3 is TGCGCCAGCAGCTTCGGAGGGGGCGGGGATGAAAAACTGTTTTTT. Amino acids: CASSFGGGGDEKLFF.

This clone was seen a few times. The chain uses TRBV6-2 or TRBV6-3 and TRBJ2-3; TRBD2 aligns across 9 bases. In germline, CDR1 is MNHEY, CDR2 SVGEGT. Trimming removed 0 bases from V and 0 bases from J; junction bases left unmatched: 1. The CDR3 totals 16 residues. The DNA for the CDR3 is TGTGCCAGCAGTTACTCAGCGGGGGGAAGCACAGATACGCAGTATTTT. As protein: CASSYSAGGSTDTQYF.

The chain couples TRBV6-1 to TRBJ2-6, with no clear D. The CDR3 covers 16 residues. Trimming shortened V by 3 bases and J by 0 bases, and 9 bases separated the two germline ends. Looked up from germline, CDR1 is MNHNS and CDR2 is SASEGT. The CDR3 nucleotides read TGTGCCAGCAGTGACAGGTCCCGCTCTGGGGCCAACGTCCTGACTTTC. Protein product: CASSDRSRSGANVLTF.

CDR3 in amino acids: CASNPPVGGGYEQYF. CDR3 bases: TGTGCCAGTAATCCCCCAGTTGGCGGGGGCTACGAGCAGTACTTC. V gene TRBV19 combines with J gene TRBJ2-7; TRBD2 matches 7 bases. The V gene's germline CDR1 is LNHDA and CDR2 SQIVND (reference sequence). This CDR3 region has 15 residues. With V trimmed by 7 bases and J by 3 bases, 12 bases remained unmatched. The full variable domain, completed using reference TRBV19 and TRBJ2-7, is DGGITQSPKYLFRKEGQNVTLSCEQNLNHDAMYWYRQDPGQGLRLIYYSQIVNDFQKGDIAEGYSVSREKKESFPLTVTSAQKNPTAFYLCASNPPVGGGYEQYFGPGTRLTVT.